This TCR beta chain was identified in a study of T-cell reconstitution after alpha-beta-depleted transplantation in children. To note about this clonotype: Its antigen is still unknown.

The CDR3 sequence is 14 residues long. Germline V CDR1 and CDR2: SGHAT, FQNNGV. V was clipped by 8 bases and J by 4 bases; unmatched bases: 8. Overall study findings and caveats: Among T cells one year after transplant, newly produced cells accounted for most counts and diversity. In patients about two months after transplant, alpha-beta T cells reportedly arose from several hundred expanded graft clones. Where some patients showed high TCRbeta diversity at day 60, it came from recipient T cells and thymic progenitors that had survived.

Unique molecular identifiers were incorporated into the prepared TCRbeta library. TCRdb re-derived calls from the PCR reads in MiXCR, one entry per CDR3 protein. The table shows some 76,000 distinct CDR3 sequences, with roughly 10% occurring only once. The chain joins TRBV11-2 to TRBJ2-3; 8 bases match TRBD1. This TCR was recovered from a boy aged 5-17 years with acute myeloid leukemia, due to receive a stem cell transplant. The sequences come from PBMCs, collected before TCRalphabeta/CD19-depleted stem cell transplant. CDR3 nucleotide sequence: TGTGCCAGCGGCCCAGCAGGGGGCGCAGATACGCAGTATTTT. It is translated as CASGPAGGADTQYF.